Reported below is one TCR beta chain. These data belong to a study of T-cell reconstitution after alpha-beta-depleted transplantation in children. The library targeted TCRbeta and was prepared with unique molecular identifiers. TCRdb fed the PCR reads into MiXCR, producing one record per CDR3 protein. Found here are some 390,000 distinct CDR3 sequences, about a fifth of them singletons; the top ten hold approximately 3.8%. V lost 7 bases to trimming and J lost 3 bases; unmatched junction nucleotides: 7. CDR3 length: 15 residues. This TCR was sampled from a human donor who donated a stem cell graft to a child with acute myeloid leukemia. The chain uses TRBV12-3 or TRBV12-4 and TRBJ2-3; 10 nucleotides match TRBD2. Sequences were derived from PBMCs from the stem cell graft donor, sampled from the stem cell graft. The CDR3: CASNLRGLATDTQYF. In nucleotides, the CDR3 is TGTGCCAGCAACTTGCGGGGACTAGCGACAGATACGCAGTATTTT.